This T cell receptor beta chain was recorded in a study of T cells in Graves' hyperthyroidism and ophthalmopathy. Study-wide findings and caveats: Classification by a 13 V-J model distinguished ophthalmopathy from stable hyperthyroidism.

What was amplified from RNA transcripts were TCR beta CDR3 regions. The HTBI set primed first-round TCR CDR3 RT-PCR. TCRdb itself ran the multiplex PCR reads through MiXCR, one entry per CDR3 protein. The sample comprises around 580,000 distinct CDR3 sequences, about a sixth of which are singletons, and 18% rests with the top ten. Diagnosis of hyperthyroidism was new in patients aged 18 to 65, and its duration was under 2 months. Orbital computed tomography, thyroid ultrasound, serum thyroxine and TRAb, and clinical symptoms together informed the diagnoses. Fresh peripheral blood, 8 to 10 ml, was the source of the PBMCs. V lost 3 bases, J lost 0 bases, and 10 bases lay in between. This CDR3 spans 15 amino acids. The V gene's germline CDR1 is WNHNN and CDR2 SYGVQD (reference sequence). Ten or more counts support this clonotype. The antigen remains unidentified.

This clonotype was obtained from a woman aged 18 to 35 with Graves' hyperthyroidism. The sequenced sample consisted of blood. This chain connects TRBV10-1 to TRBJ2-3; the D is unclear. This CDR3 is CASSDGFGSTDTQYF. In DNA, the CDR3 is TGCGCCAGCAGTGACGGGTTTGGTAGCACAGATACGCAGTATTTT.